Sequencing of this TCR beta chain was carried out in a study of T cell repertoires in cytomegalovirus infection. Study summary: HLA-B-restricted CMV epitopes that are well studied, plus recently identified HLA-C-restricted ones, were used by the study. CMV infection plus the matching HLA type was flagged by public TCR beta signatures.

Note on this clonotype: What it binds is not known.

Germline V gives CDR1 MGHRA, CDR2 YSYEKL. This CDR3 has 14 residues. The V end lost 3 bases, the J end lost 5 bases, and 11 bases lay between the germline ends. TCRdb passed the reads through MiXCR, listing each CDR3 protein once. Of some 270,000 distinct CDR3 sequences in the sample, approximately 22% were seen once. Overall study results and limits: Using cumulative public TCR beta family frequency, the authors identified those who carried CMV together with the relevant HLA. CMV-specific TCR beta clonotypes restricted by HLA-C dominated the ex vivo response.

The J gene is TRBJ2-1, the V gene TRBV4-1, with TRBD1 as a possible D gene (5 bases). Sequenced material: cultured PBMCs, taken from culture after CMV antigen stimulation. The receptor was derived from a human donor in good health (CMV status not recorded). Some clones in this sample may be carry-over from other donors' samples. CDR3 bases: TGCGCCAGCAGCCACTTTCTAGGGGACAATGAGCAGTTCTTC. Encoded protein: CASSHFLGDNEQFF.